This T cell receptor beta chain is from a study of OX40 agonist ivuxolimab in advanced cancers. About the research overall: Age averaged around 60 years (range about 20 to 79), and around 78% were male.

TCRdb's table, derived via immunoSEQ multiplex PCR, lists solely in-frame clones and lacks some. The sample has more than 65,000 clones; over 75% are singletons. The CDR3 totals 12 residues. Material: CD4+ or CD8+ T cells sorted from blood, obtained in a trial of the OX40 agonist ivuxolimab. The receptor was derived from an adult with an advanced solid tumor such as melanoma, head and neck, liver or kidney cancer. This sequence joins TRBV12-2 and TRBJ1-2. TRBV12-2 is recorded as a pseudogene. CDR3 sequence reads: CASRLAVCGYTF. Written as DNA, the CDR3 is TGTGCAAGTCGCTTAGCGGTGTGTGGCTACACCTTC.